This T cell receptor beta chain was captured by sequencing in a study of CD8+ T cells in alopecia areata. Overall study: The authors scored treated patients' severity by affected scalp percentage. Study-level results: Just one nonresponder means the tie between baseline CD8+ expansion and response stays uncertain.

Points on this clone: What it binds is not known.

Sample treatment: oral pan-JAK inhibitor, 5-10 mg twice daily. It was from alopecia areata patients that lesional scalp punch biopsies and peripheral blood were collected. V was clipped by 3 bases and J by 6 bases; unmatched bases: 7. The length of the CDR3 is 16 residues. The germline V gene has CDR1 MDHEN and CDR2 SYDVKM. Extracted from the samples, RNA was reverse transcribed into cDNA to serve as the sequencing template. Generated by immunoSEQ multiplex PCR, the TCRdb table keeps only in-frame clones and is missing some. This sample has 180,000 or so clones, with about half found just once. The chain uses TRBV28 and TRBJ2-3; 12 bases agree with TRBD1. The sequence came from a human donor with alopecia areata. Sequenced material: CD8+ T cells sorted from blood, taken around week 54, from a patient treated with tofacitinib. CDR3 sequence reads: CASSFPGTGGADTQYF. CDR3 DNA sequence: TGTGCCAGCAGTTTCCCGGGGACAGGGGGCGCGGATACGCAGTATTTT. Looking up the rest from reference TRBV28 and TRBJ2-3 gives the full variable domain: DVKVTQSSRYLVKRTGEKVFLECVQDMDHENMFWYRQDPGLGLRLIYFSYDVKMKEKGDIPEGYSVSREKKERFSLILESASTNQTSMYLCASSFPGTGGADTQYFGPGTRLTVL.